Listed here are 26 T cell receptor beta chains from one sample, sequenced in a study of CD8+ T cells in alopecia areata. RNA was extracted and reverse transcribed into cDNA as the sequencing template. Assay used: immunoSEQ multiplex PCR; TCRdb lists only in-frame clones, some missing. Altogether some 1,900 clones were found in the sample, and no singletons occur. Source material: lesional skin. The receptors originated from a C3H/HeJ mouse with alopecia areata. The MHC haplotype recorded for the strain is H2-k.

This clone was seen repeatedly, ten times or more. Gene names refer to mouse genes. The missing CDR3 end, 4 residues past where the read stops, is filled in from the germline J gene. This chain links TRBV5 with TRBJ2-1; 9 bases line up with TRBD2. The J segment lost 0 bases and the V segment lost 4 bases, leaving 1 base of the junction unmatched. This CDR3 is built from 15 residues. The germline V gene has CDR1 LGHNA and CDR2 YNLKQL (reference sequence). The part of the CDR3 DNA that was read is TGTGCCAGCAGCCTGACTGGGGGTAACTATGCT. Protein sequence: CASSLTGGNYA. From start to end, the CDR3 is CASSLTGGNYAEQFF.

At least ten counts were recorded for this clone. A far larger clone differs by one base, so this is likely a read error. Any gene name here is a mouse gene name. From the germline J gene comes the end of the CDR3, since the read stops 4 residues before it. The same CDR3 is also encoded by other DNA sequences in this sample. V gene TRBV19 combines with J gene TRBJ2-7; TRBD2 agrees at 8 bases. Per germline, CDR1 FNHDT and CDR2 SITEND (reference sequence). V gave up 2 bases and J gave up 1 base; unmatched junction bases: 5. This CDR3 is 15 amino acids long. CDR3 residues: CASSIGTGGSYEQYF. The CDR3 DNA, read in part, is TGTGCCAGCAGTATCGGGACTGGTGGTTCCTAT.

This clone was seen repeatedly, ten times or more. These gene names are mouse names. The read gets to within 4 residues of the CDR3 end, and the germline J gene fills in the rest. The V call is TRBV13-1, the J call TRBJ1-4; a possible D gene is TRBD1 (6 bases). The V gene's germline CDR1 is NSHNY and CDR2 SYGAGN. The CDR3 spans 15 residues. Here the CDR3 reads CASSEGGAPTERLFF. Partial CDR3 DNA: TGTGCCAGCAGTGAAGGGGGGGCGCCCACCGAA. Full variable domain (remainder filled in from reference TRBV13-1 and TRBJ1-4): EAAVTQSPRNKVTVTGGNVTLSCRQTNSHNYMYWYRQDTGHGLRLIHYSYGAGNLRIGDVPDGYKATRTTQEDFFLLLELASPSQTSLYFCASSEGGAPTERLFFGHGTKLSVL.

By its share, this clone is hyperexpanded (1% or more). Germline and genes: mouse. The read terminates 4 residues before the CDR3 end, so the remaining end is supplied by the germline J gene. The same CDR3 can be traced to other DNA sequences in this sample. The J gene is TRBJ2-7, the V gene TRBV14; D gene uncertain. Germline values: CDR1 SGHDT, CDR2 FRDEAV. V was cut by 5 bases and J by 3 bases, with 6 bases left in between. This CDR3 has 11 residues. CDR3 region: CASRDNYEQYF. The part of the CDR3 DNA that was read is TGTGCCAGCAGAGACAACTAT.

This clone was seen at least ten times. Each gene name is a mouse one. The CDR3: CTCSAGTGGFAEQFF. The DNA read from the CDR3 is TGCACCTGCAGTGCAGGTACTGGGGGGTTTGCT. The chain is built from TRBV1 and TRBJ2-1, with TRBD2 identical over 9 bases. The read ends 4 residues early relative to the CDR3; the germline J gene fills the gap. V was pared by 1 base and J by 6 bases, with 4 bases of the junction left unmatched. Germline V gene lookup returns CDR1 NSQYPW and CDR2 LRSPGD (reference sequence). This CDR3 is built from 15 residues.

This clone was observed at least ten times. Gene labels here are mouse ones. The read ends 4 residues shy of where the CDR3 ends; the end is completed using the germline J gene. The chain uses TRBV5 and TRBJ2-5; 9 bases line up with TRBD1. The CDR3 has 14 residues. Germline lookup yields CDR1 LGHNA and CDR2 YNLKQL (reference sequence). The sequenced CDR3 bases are TGTGCCAGCAGCCAAGGGGACAGGGAGGAC. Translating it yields CASSQGDRED. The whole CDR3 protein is CASSQGDREDTQYF.

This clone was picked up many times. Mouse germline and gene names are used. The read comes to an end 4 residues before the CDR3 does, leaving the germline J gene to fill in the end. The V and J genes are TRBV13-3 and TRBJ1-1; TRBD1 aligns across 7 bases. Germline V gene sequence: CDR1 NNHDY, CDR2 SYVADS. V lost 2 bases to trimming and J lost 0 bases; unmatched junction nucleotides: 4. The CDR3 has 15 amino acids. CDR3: CASSEAGTENTEVFF. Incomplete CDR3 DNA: TGTGCCAGCAGTGAGGCCGGGACAGAGAACACA.

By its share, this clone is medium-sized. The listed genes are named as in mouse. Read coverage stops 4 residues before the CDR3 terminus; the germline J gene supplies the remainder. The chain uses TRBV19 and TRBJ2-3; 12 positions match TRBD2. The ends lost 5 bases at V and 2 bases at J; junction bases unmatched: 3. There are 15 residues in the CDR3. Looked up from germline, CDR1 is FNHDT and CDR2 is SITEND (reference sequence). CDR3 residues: CASRGDWGVAETLYF. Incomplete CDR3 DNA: TGTGCCAGCAGAGGGGACTGGGGGGTTGCAGAA.

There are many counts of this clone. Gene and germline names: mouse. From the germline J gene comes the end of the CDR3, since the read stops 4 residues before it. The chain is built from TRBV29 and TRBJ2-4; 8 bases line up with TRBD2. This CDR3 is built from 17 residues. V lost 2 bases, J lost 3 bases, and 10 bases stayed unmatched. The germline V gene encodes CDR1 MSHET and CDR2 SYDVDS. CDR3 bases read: TGTGCTAGCAGTTTAGCTGGACTGGGAGGGGGACAAAAC. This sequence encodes CASSLAGLGGGQN. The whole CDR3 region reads CASSLAGLGGGQNTLYF.

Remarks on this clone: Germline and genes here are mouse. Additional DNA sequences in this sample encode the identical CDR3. CDR3 protein: CASSRPRGNYAEQFF. The CDR3 bases that were read are TGTGCCAGCAGCAGGCCCAGGGGTAACTATGCT. This chain links TRBV12-1 with TRBJ2-1; tentatively, D is TRBD1 (6 bases). The sequence runs out 4 residues before the end of the CDR3; the remainder is reconstructed from the germline J gene. Trimming removed 6 bases from V and 0 bases from J, with 14 bases in between. This CDR3 is built from 15 residues. Germline V gene sequence: CDR1 SGHSN, CDR2 HYEKVE.

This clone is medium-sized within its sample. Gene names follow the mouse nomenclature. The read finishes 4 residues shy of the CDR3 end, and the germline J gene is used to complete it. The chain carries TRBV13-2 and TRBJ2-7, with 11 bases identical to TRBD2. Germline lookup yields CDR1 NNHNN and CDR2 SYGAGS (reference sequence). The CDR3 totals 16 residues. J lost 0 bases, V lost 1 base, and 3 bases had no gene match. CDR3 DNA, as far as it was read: TGTGCCAGCGGTGATTGGACTGGGGGGCACTCCTAT. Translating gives CASGDWTGGHSY. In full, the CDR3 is CASGDWTGGHSYEQYF.

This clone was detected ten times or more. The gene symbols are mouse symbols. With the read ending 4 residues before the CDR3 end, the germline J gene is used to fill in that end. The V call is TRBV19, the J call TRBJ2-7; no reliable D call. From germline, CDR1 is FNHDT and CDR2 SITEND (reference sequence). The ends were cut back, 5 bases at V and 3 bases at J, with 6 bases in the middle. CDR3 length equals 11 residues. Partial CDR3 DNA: TGTGCCAGCAGAGACAACTAT. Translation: CASRDNY. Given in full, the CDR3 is CASRDNYEQYF. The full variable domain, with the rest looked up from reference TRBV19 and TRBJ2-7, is GGIITQTPKFLIGQEGQKLTLKCQQNFNHDTMYWYRQDSGKGLRLIYYSITENDLQKGDLSEGYDASREKKSSFSLTVTSAQKNEMAVFLCASRDNYEQYFGPGTRLTVL.

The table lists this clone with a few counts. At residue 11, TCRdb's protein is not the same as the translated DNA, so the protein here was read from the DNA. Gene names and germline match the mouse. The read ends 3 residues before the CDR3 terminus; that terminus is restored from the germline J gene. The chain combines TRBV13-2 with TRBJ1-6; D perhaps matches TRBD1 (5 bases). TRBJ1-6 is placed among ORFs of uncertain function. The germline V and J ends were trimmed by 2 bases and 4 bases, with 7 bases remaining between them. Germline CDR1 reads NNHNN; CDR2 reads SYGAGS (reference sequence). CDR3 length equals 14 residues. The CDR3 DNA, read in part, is TGTGCCAGCGGTGAATACAGGTATAATTCGCCC. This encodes CASGEYRYNSP. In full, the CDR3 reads CASGEYRYNSPLYF.

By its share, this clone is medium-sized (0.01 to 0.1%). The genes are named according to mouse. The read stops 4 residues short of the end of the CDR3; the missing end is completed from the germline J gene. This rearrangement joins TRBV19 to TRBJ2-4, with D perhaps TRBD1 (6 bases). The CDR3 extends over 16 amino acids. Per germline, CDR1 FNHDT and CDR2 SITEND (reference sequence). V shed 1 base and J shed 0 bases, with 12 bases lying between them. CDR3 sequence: CASSILDRTSQNTLYF. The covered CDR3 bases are TGTGCCAGCAGTATATTGGACAGAACTAGTCAAAAC.

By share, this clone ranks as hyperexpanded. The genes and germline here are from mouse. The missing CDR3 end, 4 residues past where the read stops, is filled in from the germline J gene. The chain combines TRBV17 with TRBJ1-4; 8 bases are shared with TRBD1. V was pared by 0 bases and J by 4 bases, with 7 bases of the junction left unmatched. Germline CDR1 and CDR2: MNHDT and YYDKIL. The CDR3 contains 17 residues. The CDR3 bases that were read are TGTGCTAGCAGTAGAGATAGGGGGACAGGACTCAACGAA. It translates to CASSRDRGTGLNE. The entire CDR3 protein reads CASSRDRGTGLNERLFF.

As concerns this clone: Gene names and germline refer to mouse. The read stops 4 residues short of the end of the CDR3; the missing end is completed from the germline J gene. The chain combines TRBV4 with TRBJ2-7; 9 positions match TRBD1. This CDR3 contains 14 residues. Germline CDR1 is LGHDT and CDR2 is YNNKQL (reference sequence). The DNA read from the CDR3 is TGTGCCAGCAGCCTCCGGGACAGGGAGGAT. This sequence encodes CASSLRDRED. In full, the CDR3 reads CASSLRDREDEQYF.

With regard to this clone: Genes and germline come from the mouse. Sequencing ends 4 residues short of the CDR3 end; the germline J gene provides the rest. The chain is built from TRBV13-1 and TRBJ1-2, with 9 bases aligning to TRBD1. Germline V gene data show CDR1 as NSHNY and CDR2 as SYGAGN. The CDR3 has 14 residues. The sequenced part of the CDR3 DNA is TGTGCCAGCAGTGATGGTCACAGGGGGCGC. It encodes CASSDGHRGR. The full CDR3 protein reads CASSDGHRGRDYTF.

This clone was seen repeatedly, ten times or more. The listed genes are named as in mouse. The part of the CDR3 DNA that was read is TGTGCCAGCAGGTACTGGGGGGGCTATGCT. Its protein is CASRYWGGYA. The entire CDR3 protein reads CASRYWGGYAEQFF. V is TRBV14 and J is TRBJ2-1, with TRBD2 matching over 10 bases. Sequencing ends 4 residues short of the CDR3 end; the germline J gene provides the rest. This CDR3 contains 14 residues. Trimming cost V 5 bases and J 3 bases; bases outside gene matches: 2. CDR1 is SGHDT and CDR2 is FRDEAV in the germline V gene.

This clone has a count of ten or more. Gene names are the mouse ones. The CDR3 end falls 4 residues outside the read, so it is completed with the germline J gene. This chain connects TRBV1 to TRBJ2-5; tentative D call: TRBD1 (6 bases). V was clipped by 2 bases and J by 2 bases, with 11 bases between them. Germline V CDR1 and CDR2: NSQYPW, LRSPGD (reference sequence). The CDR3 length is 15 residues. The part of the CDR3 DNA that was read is TGCACCTGCAGTGCACAGGGGAGGGTCCAAGAC. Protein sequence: CTCSAQGRVQD. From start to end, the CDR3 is CTCSAQGRVQDTQYF.

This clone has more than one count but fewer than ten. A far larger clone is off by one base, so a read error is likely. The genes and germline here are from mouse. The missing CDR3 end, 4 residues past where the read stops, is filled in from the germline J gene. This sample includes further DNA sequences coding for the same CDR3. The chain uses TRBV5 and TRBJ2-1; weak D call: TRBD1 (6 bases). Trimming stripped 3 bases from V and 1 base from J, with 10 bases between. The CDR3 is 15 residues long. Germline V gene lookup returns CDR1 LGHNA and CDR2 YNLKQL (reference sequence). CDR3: CASSHLRGNYAEQFF. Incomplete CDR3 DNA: TGTGCCAGCAGCCATCTCAGGGGCAACTATGCT.

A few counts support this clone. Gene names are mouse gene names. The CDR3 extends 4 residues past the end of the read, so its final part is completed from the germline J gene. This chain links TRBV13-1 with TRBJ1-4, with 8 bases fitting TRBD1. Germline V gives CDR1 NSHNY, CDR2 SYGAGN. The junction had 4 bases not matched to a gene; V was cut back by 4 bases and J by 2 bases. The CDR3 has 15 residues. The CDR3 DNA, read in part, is TGTGCCAGCAGTAAAGGGGACAGGTCCAACGAA. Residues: CASSKGDRSNE. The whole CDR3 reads CASSKGDRSNERLFF.

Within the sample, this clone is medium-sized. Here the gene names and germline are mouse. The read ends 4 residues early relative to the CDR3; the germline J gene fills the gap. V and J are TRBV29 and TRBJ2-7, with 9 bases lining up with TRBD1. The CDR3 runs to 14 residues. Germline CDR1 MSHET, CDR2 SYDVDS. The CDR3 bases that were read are TGTGCTAGCAGGAACCGGGACAGGGAGGAT. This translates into CASRNRDRED. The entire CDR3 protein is CASRNRDREDEQYF.

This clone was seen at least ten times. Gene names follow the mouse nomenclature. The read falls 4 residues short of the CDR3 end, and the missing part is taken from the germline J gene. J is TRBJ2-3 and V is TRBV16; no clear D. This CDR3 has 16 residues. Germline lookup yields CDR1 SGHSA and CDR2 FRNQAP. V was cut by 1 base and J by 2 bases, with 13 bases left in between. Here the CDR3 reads CASSLVNWVFAETLYF. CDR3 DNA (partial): TGTGCAAGCAGCTTAGTTAATTGGGTTTTTGCAGAA.

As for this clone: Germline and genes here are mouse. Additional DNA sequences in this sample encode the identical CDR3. The CDR3 is CTCSADRDWGGASQNTLYF. The DNA read from the CDR3 is TGCACCTGCAGTGCAGATAGGGATTGGGGGGGCGCCAGTCAAAAC. The chain uses TRBV1 and TRBJ2-4; 9 bases line up with TRBD2. The read terminates 4 residues before the CDR3 end, so the remaining end is supplied by the germline J gene. V dropped 0 bases and J dropped 0; count of bases not matched to a gene: 10. CDR1 NSQYPW and CDR2 LRSPGD come from the germline V gene (reference sequence). This CDR3 spans 19 amino acids. Based on the CDR3 plus reference TRBV1 and TRBJ2-4, the full variable domain is VTLLEQNPRWRLVPRGQAVNLRCILKNSQYPWMSWYQQDLQKQLQWLFTLRSPGDKEVKSLPGADYLATRVTDTELRLQVANMSQGRTLYCTCSADRDWGGASQNTLYFGAGTRLSVL.

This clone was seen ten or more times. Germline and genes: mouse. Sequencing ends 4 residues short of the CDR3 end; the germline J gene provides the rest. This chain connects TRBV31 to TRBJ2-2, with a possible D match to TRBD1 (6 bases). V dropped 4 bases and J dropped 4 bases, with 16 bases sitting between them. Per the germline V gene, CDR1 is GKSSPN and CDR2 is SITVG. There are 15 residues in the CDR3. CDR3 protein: CAWKGPGDGTGQLYF. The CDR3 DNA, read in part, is TGTGCCTGGAAGGGCCCAGGGGATGGCACCGGG.

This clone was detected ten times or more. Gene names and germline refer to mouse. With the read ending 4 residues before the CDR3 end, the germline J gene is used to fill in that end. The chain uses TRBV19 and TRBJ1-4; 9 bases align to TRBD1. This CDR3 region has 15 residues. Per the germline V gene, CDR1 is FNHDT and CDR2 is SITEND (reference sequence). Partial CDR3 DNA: TGTGCCAGCAGTATAGCCGGACAGGGGATCGAA. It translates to CASSIAGQGIE. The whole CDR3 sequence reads CASSIAGQGIERLFF. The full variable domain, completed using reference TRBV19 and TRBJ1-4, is GGIITQTPKFLIGQEGQKLTLKCQQNFNHDTMYWYRQDSGKGLRLIYYSITENDLQKGDLSEGYDASREKKSSFSLTVTSAQKNEMAVFLCASSIAGQGIERLFFGHGTKLSVL.